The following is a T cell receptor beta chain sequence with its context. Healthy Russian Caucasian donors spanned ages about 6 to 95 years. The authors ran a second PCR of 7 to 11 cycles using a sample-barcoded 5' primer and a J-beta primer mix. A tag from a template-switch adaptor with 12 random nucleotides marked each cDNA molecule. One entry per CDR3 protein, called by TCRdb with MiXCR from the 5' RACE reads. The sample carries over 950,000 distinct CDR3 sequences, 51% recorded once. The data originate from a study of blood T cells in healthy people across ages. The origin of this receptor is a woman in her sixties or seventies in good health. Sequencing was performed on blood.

CDR3 in amino acids: CSASPGSSYNEQFF. Written as DNA, the CDR3 is TGCAGTGCTAGTCCCGGGAGTAGCTACAATGAGCAGTTCTTC. The chain carries TRBV20-1 and TRBJ2-1; possibly TRBD2 for D (6 bases). V was clipped by 3 bases and J by 3 bases, with 12 bases between them. Germline loops: CDR1 DFQATT, CDR2 SNEGSKA (reference sequence). The CDR3 has 14 amino acids.